This T cell receptor (beta chain) stems from a study of OX40 agonist ivuxolimab in advanced cancers. Data came from immunoSEQ multiplex PCR; TCRdb stores just in-frame clones and leaves some out. This sample yields about 88,000 clones, of which about 86% are seen a single time; around 1.5% belongs to the top ten. No patient had autoimmune disease or received systemic immunosuppression. Blood specimens came from baseline, cycle 4 day 1, and cycle 7 day 1. The origin of this receptor is an adult with an advanced solid tumor such as melanoma, head and neck, liver or kidney cancer. The starting material was CD4+ or CD8+ T cells sorted from blood, obtained in a trial of the OX40 agonist ivuxolimab.

For the CDR3, the DNA is TGCAGCGTTAGGGGACAGGGAAGCGAGCAGTACTTC. Translation gives CSVRGQGSEQYF. This chain joins TRBV29-1 and TRBJ2-7; 9 nucleotides line up with TRBD1. Germline values: CDR1 SQVTM, CDR2 ANQGSEA. With 5 bases clipped from V and 6 bases from J, the junction kept 5 bases outside the gene matches. The CDR3 extends over 12 amino acids.